This entry is about one T cell receptor beta chain. The V segment lost 6 bases and the J segment 4 bases; nucleotides outside the gene matches: 2. Germline V CDR1 and CDR2: SNHLY, FYNNEI. This CDR3 contains 14 residues. The data derive from a study of blood T cell repertoires in COVID-19. Across the study: Donors in the United States, Italy and Spain gave samples during acute or convalescent COVID-19.

As processed by the authors: Estimates of nucleated cell counts were drawn from the amplification of reference gene primers. Clones were read by immunoSEQ multiplex PCR, and TCRdb kept only the in-frame ones, dropping some. Clone size and the V and J calls come from that table; the DNA yielded D and trimming. The table shows hundreds of thousands of clones, with around 85% occurring only once. Sequencing was done on a sample of peripheral blood. This chain joins TRBV2 and TRBJ2-1; 11 nucleotides match TRBD2. The TCR originated in a man aged 45-65 years with COVID-19, enrolled during active disease. In DNA form, the CDR3 reads TGTGCCAGCAGGAGGACTAGCGGGTACAATGAGCAGTTCTTC. As protein: CASRRTSGYNEQFF. The complete variable domain, with remaining parts taken from reference TRBV2 and TRBJ2-1, reads EPEVTQTPSHQVTQMGQEVILRCVPISNHLYFYWYRQILGQKVEFLVSFYNNEISEKSEIFDDQFSVERPDGSNFTLKIRSTKLEDSAMYFCASRRTSGYNEQFFGPGTRLTVL.